The rows below give T cell receptor beta chains drawn from one sample of a study of blood T cell repertoires in COVID-19. TCRdb's copy holds only in-frame clones and misses some; the assay was immunoSEQ multiplex PCR. The table lists around 250,000 clones, less than 90% of them singletons. The specimen was peripheral blood. These receptors came from a man aged 55 to 70 who had recovered from COVID-19. Both conserved end residues are part of each CDR3. A D gene is named only where the DNA matches it firmly. The size of a clone is reported for some rows only, either as once, few or many, or as a class for expanded clones.

TRBJ2-6 | TRBV18 | - | - | 16 | TGTGCCAGCTCACCGCTTCCGGGAACTGGGGCCAACGTCCTGACTTTC | CASSPLPGTGANVLTF
TRBJ2-1 | TRBV5-1 | - | TRBD2 | 16 | TGCGCCAGCAGCTTGGGACGGGGCGGGAGCACCAATGAGCAGTTCTTC | CASSLGRGGSTNEQFF
TRBJ2-7 | TRBV10-2 | - | - | 13 | TGCGCCACCCGGTGGGGCAGGGCCTACGAGCAGTACTTC | CATRWGRAYEQYF
TRBJ1-2 | TRBV19 | once | - | 17 | TGTGCCAGTAGTATCAATTTTGGGGCAGGGAATAACTATGGCTACACCTTC | CASSINFGAGNNYGYTF
TRBJ2-7 | TRBV3-1/TRBV3-2 | - | TRBD2 | 15 | TGTGCCAGCAGCCAAGGCGGGGGGGGTCTATACGAGCAGTACTTC | CASSQGGGGLYEQYF
TRBJ1-1 | TRBV19 | - | - | 16 | TGTGCCAGTACCATAGGGGTGGGCGGACTGAACACTGAAGCTTTCTTT | CASTIGVGGLNTEAFF
TRBJ2-7 | TRBV5-6 | once | - | 15 | TGTGCCAGCAGCCCTTTGGGCAGAAGCTCCTACGAGCAGTACTTC | CASSPLGRSSYEQYF
TRBJ2-7 | TRBV19 | - | - | 14 | TGTGCCAGTAGTATACGAGGGTTCGAGTACGAGCAGTACTTC | CASSIRGFEYEQYF
TRBJ2-1 | TRBV5-1 | - | TRBD1 | 14 | TGCGCCAGCACCCCGACAGGGTATGGCAATGAGCAGTTCTTC | CASTPTGYGNEQFF
TRBJ2-5 | TRBV19 | once | TRBD2 | 15 | TGTGCCAGTAGTATAGGCGGGGGTACCGGAGAGACCCAGTACTTC | CASSIGGGTGETQYF
TRBJ2-1 | TRBV30 | - | TRBD2 | 14 | TGTGCCTGGAATCGACTAGCGGGGGGCCGGAGACAGTTCTTC | CAWNRLAGGRRQFF
TRBJ2-5 | TRBV24-1 | - | - | 13 | TGTGCCACCAGTGCTCTCGGGGAAGAGACCCAGTACTTC | CATSALGEETQYF
TRBJ1-5 | TRBV5-5 | - | - | 15 | TGTGCCAGCAGCTTGAGGGGGACGAGCAATCAGCCCCAGCATTTT | CASSLRGTSNQPQHF
TRBJ2-3 | TRBV24-1 | - | TRBD2 | 16 | TGTGCCACCAGTGACCGGCTAGCGGGGCTCACAGATACGCAGTATTTT | CATSDRLAGLTDTQYF
TRBJ1-1 | TRBV6-5 | - | TRBD1 | 14 | TGTGCCAGCAGTTGGGGACAGAAGAACACTGAAGCTTTCTTT | CASSWGQKNTEAFF
TRBJ1-3 | TRBV2 | once | - | 18 | TGTGCCAGCAGTGGGCGGGTGGGCACCGGAATAAGGATGGACACCATATATTTT | CASSGRVGTGIRMDTIYF
TRBJ2-7 | TRBV7-2 | many | TRBD1 | 13 | TGTGCCAGCAGCGACCGACAGGGTCGGGAGCAGTACTTC | CASSDRQGREQYF
TRBJ2-7 | TRBV4-2 | - | - | 15 | TGTGCCAGCAGCCGAAGCTCCCTGACAAGCTACGAGCAGTACTTC | CASSRSSLTSYEQYF
TRBJ2-7 | TRBV10-3 | - | TRBD2 | 13 | TGTGCCACCACCGGGAGGCACTCCTACGAGCAGTACTTC | CATTGRHSYEQYF
TRBJ2-2 | TRBV6-4 | - | TRBD1 | 18 | TGTGCCAGCAGTGACTCGTGGACAGGGGCCGCGAACACCGGGGAGCTGTTTTTT | CASSDSWTGAANTGELFF
TRBJ2-7 | TRBV6-1 | - | - | 15 | TGTGCCAGCAGTGAAATCCCAGGGCGCTCCTACGAGCAGTACTTC | CASSEIPGRSYEQYF
TRBJ1-2 | TRBV3-1/TRBV3-2 | - | - | 11 | TGTGCCAGCAGCTTCGGGTATGGCTACACCTTC | CASSFGYGYTF
TRBJ1-5 | TRBV6-6 | once | - | 15 | TGTGCCAGCAGTTACGGGCAGTATAGCAATCAGCCCCAGCATTTT | CASSYGQYSNQPQHF
TRBJ2-7 | TRBV19 | - | TRBD1 | 14 | TGTGCCAGTAGTATGGGACAGGGGTCCTACGAGCAGTACTTC | CASSMGQGSYEQYF
TRBJ2-7 | TRBV11-2 | - | TRBD2 | 15 | TGTGCCAGCAGCGTGACTAGCGGGAGTTTCTACGAGCAGTACTTC | CASSVTSGSFYEQYF
TRBJ2-7 | TRBV2 | once | - | 13 | TGTGCCAGCACCACCGGGTCCTCCTACGAGCAGTACTTC | CASTTGSSYEQYF
TRBJ2-5 | TRBV5-5 | - | TRBD2 | 15 | TGTGCCAGCACCCCGACTAGCCCCACCAAAGAGACCCAGTACTTC | CASTPTSPTKETQYF
TRBJ2-7 | TRBV9 | - | - | 14 | TGTGCCAGCAGCGTAGCCAGTGCCTCCTACGAGCAGTACTTC | CASSVASASYEQYF
TRBJ2-7 | TRBV4-2 | - | TRBD1 | 17 | TGTGCCAGCAGCCTCCAAGAAAAGGGGGCGCGAATATACGAGCAGTACTTC | CASSLQEKGARIYEQYF
TRBJ1-1 | TRBV4-1 | - | - | 16 | TGCGCCAGCAGCCAAGCCAACAGGGTCATGAACACTGAAGCTTTCTTT | CASSQANRVMNTEAFF
TRBJ1-1 | TRBV18 | - | TRBD1 | 13 | TGTGCCAGCTCAAGACCAGGGGGAACTGAAGCTTTCTTT | CASSRPGGTEAFF
TRBJ2-1 | TRBV18 | many | TRBD2 | 17 | TGTGCCAGCTCACCACCGTCGGCTAGCGGGGCCCACAATGAGCAGTTCTTC | CASSPPSASGAHNEQFF
TRBJ2-7 | TRBV25-1 | - | TRBD1 | 12 | TGTGCCAGCAGTGTTGACAGGGGGGTGCAGTACTTC | CASSVDRGVQYF
TRBJ2-2 | TRBV30 | few | TRBD2 | 17 | TGTGCCTGGAGACTAGCGGGGGGGATTGGCGGCACCGGGGAGCTGTTTTTT | CAWRLAGGIGGTGELFF
TRBJ2-1 | TRBV19 | - | TRBD1 | 16 | TGTGCCAGTAGTAAGGGACAGGGCAGCTCCTACAATGAGCAGTTCTTC | CASSKGQGSSYNEQFF
TRBJ2-7 | TRBV12-3/TRBV12-4 | - | - | 13 | TGTGCCAGCAGTGCGTACAGGGCCGGCGAGCAGTACTTC | CASSAYRAGEQYF
TRBJ2-1 | TRBV29-1 | - | - | 12 | TGCAGCGCGGACTTGGCCTACAATGAGCAGTTCTTC | CSADLAYNEQFF
TRBJ2-3 | TRBV1 | - | - | 20 | TGCACCAGCAGCCGCGGGAGGGGGCTAGCGGGAGGGCCTGGGAAAGATACGCAGTATTTT | CTSSRGRGLAGGPGKDTQYF
TRBJ2-2 | TRBV10-1 | - | TRBD1 | 13 | TGCGCCAGCAGTCGGACAGGCGCCGGGGAGCTGTTTTTT | CASSRTGAGELFF
TRBJ1-5 | TRBV30 | many | - | 15 | TGTGCCTGGAGTGTAAAAGGCGGTTCGAACCAGCCCCAGCATTTT | CAWSVKGGSNQPQHF
TRBJ2-3 | TRBV7-6 | - | TRBD1 | 18 | TGTGCCAGCACGCCCCGGGACAGGCCATTTTGGAGCACAGATACGCAGTATTTT | CASTPRDRPFWSTDTQYF
TRBJ1-1 | TRBV7-2 | - | - | 14 | TGTGCCAGCAGCGCGGGACCTTTCAACACTGAAGCTTTCTTT | CASSAGPFNTEAFF
TRBJ2-5 | TRBV29-1 | - | - | 13 | TGCAGCGTTGAAGGTGGCCCCAAGAAGACCCAGTACTTC | CSVEGGPKKTQYF
TRBJ2-1 | TRBV2 | few | TRBD1 | 13 | TGTGCCAGCACCCGCGACAGGGACAATGAGCAGTTCTTC | CASTRDRDNEQFF
TRBJ2-7 | TRBV12-5 | once | TRBD1 | 14 | TGTGCTAGTGACCCCGGGACAGGGGTCGACGAGCAGTACTTC | CASDPGTGVDEQYF
TRBJ2-3 | TRBV11-2 | - | TRBD2 | 15 | TGTGCCAGCAGCTTAATAGCGGGGGGGTCAGATACGCAGTATTTT | CASSLIAGGSDTQYF
TRBJ2-7 | TRBV5-4 | - | - | 15 | TGTGCCAGCAGCTTCGGGGGACAGCCCTCCTACGAGCAGTACTTC | CASSFGGQPSYEQYF
TRBJ1-5 | TRBV2 | few | - | 13 | TGTGCCAGCAAGTTTCGGGAAAATCAGCCCCAGCATTTT | CASKFRENQPQHF
TRBJ2-7 | TRBV2 | - | - | 13 | TGTGCCAGCAATCTGGGGGCTCCGCCGAAGCAGTACTTC | CASNLGAPPKQYF
TRBJ2-1 | TRBV19 | - | - | 16 | TGTGCCAGTAGTATCCTAAGGGGGGGCTCCTACAATGAGCAGTTCTTC | CASSILRGGSYNEQFF
TRBJ2-7 | TRBV6-5 | - | TRBD1 | 15 | TGTGCCAGCGGGCGACCTCAGGGGGCCTCCTACGAGCAGTACTTC | CASGRPQGASYEQYF
TRBJ1-2 | TRBV11-2 | many | - | 14 | TGTGCCAGCAGCTTACGGGGGGGAACTTATGGCTACACCTTC | CASSLRGGTYGYTF
TRBJ1-1 | TRBV19 | - | - | 16 | TGTGCCAGTGACAAAGCCCCGGGGAGGGGGAACACTGAAGCTTTCTTT | CASDKAPGRGNTEAFF
TRBJ2-7 | TRBV6-5 | - | TRBD1 | 13 | TGTGCCAGCACCCTGAAGGGGGCGAGTGAGCAGTACTTC | CASTLKGASEQYF
TRBJ2-1 | TRBV29-1 | - | TRBD2 | 15 | TGCAGCGTTCGGTTGGGGGGGGTCTCCTACAATGAGCAGTTCTTC | CSVRLGGVSYNEQFF
TRBJ2-5 | TRBV21-1 | - | - | 14 | TGTGCCAGCAGCAACAAGCGGGAGCAAGAGACCCAGTACTTC | CASSNKREQETQYF
TRBJ2-2 | TRBV9 | once | TRBD2 | 16 | TGTGCCAGCAGCCCTCGTTGGGGGGGGAACACCGGGGAGCTGTTTTTT | CASSPRWGGNTGELFF
TRBJ1-2 | TRBV28 | - | - | 14 | TGTGCCAGCAGCCATAATCCGGGGAGCTATGGCTACACCTTC | CASSHNPGSYGYTF
TRBJ2-3 | TRBV7-8 | - | - | 15 | TGTGCCAGCAGCTTAGGACAGATGAGCACAGATACGCAGTATTTT | CASSLGQMSTDTQYF
TRBJ2-7 | TRBV15 | - | - | 16 | TGTGCCACCAGCAGAGGCAACGACAGAGGCCCCTACGAGCAGTACTTC | CATSRGNDRGPYEQYF